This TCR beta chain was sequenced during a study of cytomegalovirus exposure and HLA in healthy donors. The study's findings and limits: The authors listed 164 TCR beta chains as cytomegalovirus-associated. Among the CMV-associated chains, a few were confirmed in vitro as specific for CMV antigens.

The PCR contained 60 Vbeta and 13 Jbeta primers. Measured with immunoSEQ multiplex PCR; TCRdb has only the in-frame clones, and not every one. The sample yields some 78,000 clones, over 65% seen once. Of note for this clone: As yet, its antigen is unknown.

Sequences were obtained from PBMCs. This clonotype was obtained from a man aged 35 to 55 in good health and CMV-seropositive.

The CDR3 DNA follows: TGTGCCAGCTCACCAAGTATCTCAGGGGATGGCTACACCTTC. This codes for CASSPSISGDGYTF. The chain combines TRBV18 with TRBJ1-2, with D possibly matching TRBD1 (6 bases). CDR1 is KGHSH and CDR2 is LQKENI in the germline V gene. Trimming removed 2 bases at V and 6 bases at J, with 13 bases between. This CDR3 contains 14 residues.